This T cell receptor beta chain is drawn from a study of T-cell memory formation after mild COVID-19. Germline trimming cut 9 bases from V and 2 bases from J; bases unmatched to any gene: 4. The CDR3 is 13 amino acids. Germline V gives CDR1 SEHNR, CDR2 FQNEAQ (reference sequence). TCRdb passed the 5' RACE reads through MiXCR, listing each CDR3 protein once. Among around 200,000 distinct CDR3 sequences, roughly 23% were seen once, and the ten largest hold under 25%. The sample taken for sequencing was PBMCs or a T cell subset sorted from them (not recorded which). The chain has TRBV7-9 and TRBJ2-1; 7 bases are a match to TRBD2. The receptor was derived from an adult woman who had mild COVID-19 (a few samples of this study predate the infection). Cell type and time point are not known. CDR3 DNA: TGTGCCAGTGAGCGGGGCACCTACAATGAGCAGTTCTTC. Encoded protein: CASERGTYNEQFF.